Presented here are 17 T cell receptor beta chains from one specimen sequenced in a study of T cells in Graves' hyperthyroidism and ophthalmopathy. Amplification yielded TCR beta CDR3 regions, with RNA transcripts as the source. With the HTBI primer set, the TCR CDR3 went through a first round of RT-PCR. Each CDR3 protein gets one entry after TCRdb re-called the multiplex PCR reads with MiXCR. The sample gives about 360,000 distinct CDR3 sequences, around 13% of which show up once; around a tenth is in the top ten. Sequencing used blood. The receptor source for this set is a woman aged 18-29 years with Graves' hyperthyroidism.

This clonotype has ten or more counts. The CDR3 protein is CSASLAGWGGNEQFF. Here the CDR3 DNA reads TGCAGTGCTTCTTTAGCGGGATGGGGGGGCAATGAGCAGTTCTTC. J is TRBJ2-1 and V is TRBV20-1, with 8 bases lining up with TRBD2. With V trimmed by 5 bases and J by 6 bases, 12 bases remained unmatched. Germline lookup yields CDR1 DFQATT and CDR2 SNEGSKA (reference sequence). There are 15 residues in the CDR3.

This clonotype has ten or more counts. The chain has TRBV7-9 and TRBJ2-1; 10 bases match TRBD2. Germline V CDR1 and CDR2: SEHNR, FQNEAQ (reference sequence). V shed 5 bases, J shed 7 bases, and the junction held 8 bases outside the gene matches. The length of the CDR3 is 15 residues. Here the CDR3 DNA reads TGTGCCAGCAGCCCACTAGCGGGATCGGGAAATGAGCAGTTCTTC. Protein: CASSPLAGSGNEQFF.

This clonotype was observed many times. The CDR3 loop is CASSLATSGGDGTDTQYF. CDR3 coding DNA: TGTGCCAGCAGCTTAGCGACTAGCGGGGGGGACGGCACAGATACGCAGTATTTT. The V and J genes are TRBV7-3 and TRBJ2-3; 14 bases are shared with TRBD2. This CDR3 is built from 18 residues. The germline CDR1 and CDR2 sequences are SGHTA and FQGTGA. V gave up 2 bases and J gave up 1 base; unmatched junction bases: 5.

Ten or more counts support this clonotype. The chain links TRBV28 to TRBJ1-6, with a possible D match to TRBD1 (6 bases). Per the germline V gene, CDR1 is MDHEN and CDR2 is SYDVKM. This CDR3 region has 15 residues. V was clipped by 8 bases and J by 6 bases, with 17 bases between them. DNA for the CDR3: TGTGCCAGCGACGGATACAGGGATGGTAATTCACCCCTCCACTTT. Its protein is CASDGYRDGNSPLHF.

This clonotype was seen many times. The gene calls are TRBV5-1 and TRBJ2-1; the D is unclear. In germline, CDR1 is SGHRS, CDR2 YFSETQ. The CDR3 extends over 11 amino acids. Trimming removed 1 base at V and 8 bases at J, with 4 bases between. The CDR3, as DNA: TGCGCCAGCAGCTTGCAGGATGAGCAGTTCTTC. Its protein is CASSLQDEQFF.

To note about this clonotype: No conserved phenylalanine or tryptophan is present at the end of the CDR3, so a read error is the likely explanation. This sequence joins TRBV24-1 and TRBJ1-1, with 8 bases matching TRBD1. The CDR3 is 14 residues long. Losses at the gene ends were 6 bases for V and 8 bases for J; bases not matched to a gene: 10. The germline gives CDR1 KGHDR, CDR2 SFDVKD. CDR3 sequence reads: CATSTPEAGGEAFL. CDR3 coding DNA: TGTGCCACCAGTACGCCGGAGGCAGGGGGCGAAGCTTTCCTT.

V gene TRBV25-1 combines with J gene TRBJ1-2; TRBD1 aligns across 7 bases. The J segment lost 8 bases and the V segment lost 2 bases, leaving 11 bases of the junction unmatched. This CDR3 region has 15 residues. Per germline, CDR1 MGHDK and CDR2 SYGVNS. CDR3: CASSERRDSSRGYTF. In DNA form, the CDR3 reads TGTGCCAGCAGTGAACGCCGGGACAGCTCGCGGGGCTACACCTTC.

This clonotype appeared a few times. CDR3 in DNA: TGTGCCATCAGTCGACAAGCCCTTAACAATGAGCAGTTCTTC. It encodes CAISRQALNNEQFF. J is TRBJ2-1 and V is TRBV10-3; no definite D call. The ends were cut back, 5 bases at V and 5 bases at J, with 13 bases in the middle. Germline lookup yields CDR1 ENHRY and CDR2 SYGVKD. The CDR3 runs 14 residues.

In its sample, this clonotype was seen many times. The V and J genes are TRBV6-6 and TRBJ1-5, with TRBD1 identical over 11 bases. CDR3 length: 18 residues. J lost 2 bases, V lost 2 bases, and 8 bases had no gene match. Germline CDR1 MNHNY, CDR2 SVGAGI (reference sequence). The CDR3 here is CASSYPGTGGTGNQPQHF. The CDR3, as DNA: TGTGCCAGCAGTTACCCCGGGACAGGGGGAACGGGCAATCAGCCCCAGCATTTT.

This clonotype came up many times. The chain recombines TRBV12-3 or TRBV12-4 with TRBJ1-5; D remains unclear. This CDR3 has 17 residues. Trimming stripped 1 base from V and 0 bases from J, with 13 bases between. CDR3 in DNA: TGTGCCAGCAGTTTAGAGACTCGGATATATAGCAATCAGCCCCAGCATTTT. Translated: CASSLETRIYSNQPQHF.

This clonotype came up many times. This chain uses TRBV3-1 with TRBJ2-7, with 9 bases lining up with TRBD1. Per the germline V gene, CDR1 is LGHDT and CDR2 is YNNKEL (reference sequence). Trimming at V came to 0 bases and at J to 5 bases, leaving 5 bases not matched to a gene. This CDR3 is 15 amino acids long. Here the CDR3 DNA reads TGTGCCAGCAGCCAAGAACTGGACAGGGGCCACGAGCAGTACTTC. It translates to CASSQELDRGHEQYF.

This chain joins TRBV20-1 and TRBJ2-6; unclear D gene. Trimming took 0 bases from V and 0 from J, leaving 15 bases between them. Germline V CDR1 and CDR2: DFQATT, SNEGSKA (reference sequence). This CDR3 comprises 18 residues. DNA for the CDR3: TGCAGTGCTAGAGATCCCGGAATAGAGAGCTCTGGGGCCAACGTCCTGACTTTC. Translating it yields CSARDPGIESSGANVLTF.

Ten or more counts support this clonotype. This chain uses TRBV2 with TRBJ1-1; TRBD1 might be the D (6 bases). Per germline, CDR1 SNHLY and CDR2 FYNNEI. The CDR3 is 15 residues long. Deletions cut 7 bases from V and 2 bases from J, with 17 bases between. CDR3 loop: CASTLEGGSNTEAFF. As DNA, the CDR3 is TGTGCCAGCACTCTTGAGGGGGGATCAAACACTGAAGCTTTCTTT.

This clonotype came up many times. The CDR3 DNA follows: TGCAGTGCTAGAGATCCCAGGGCCAGTAACAATCAGCCCCAGCATTTT. Translation gives CSARDPRASNNQPQHF. The chain joins TRBV20-1 to TRBJ1-5; D is possibly TRBD1 (5 bases). The CDR3 runs to 16 residues. The V end lost 0 bases, the J end lost 3 bases, and 15 bases lay between the germline ends. Germline lookup yields CDR1 DFQATT and CDR2 SNEGSKA (reference sequence).

This clonotype has a count of ten or more. CDR3 in DNA: TGTGCCAGCAGATCTCGAGTGACAACTGGTGATCGGGAGCAGTTCTTC. Translation: CASRSRVTTGDREQFF. The rearrangement joins TRBV27 to TRBJ2-1; no reliable D call. This CDR3 spans 16 amino acids. In germline, CDR1 is MNHEY, CDR2 SMNVEV (reference sequence). V was pared by 6 bases and J by 10 bases, with 25 bases between.

The chain has TRBV6-2 or TRBV6-3 and TRBJ1-5; 8 nucleotides match TRBD1. CDR3 length: 15 residues. CDR1 is MNHEY, CDR2 SVGEGT, per germline. Losses at the gene ends were 4 bases for V and 0 bases for J; bases not matched to a gene: 2. CDR3: CASSSGQVSNQPQHF. The DNA of the CDR3 is TGTGCCAGCAGTTCGGGACAGGTTAGCAATCAGCCCCAGCATTTT.

In its sample, this clonotype was seen many times. The chain couples TRBV6-1 to TRBJ1-2; the D gene is possibly TRBD1 (5 bases). Germline CDR1 is MNHNS and CDR2 is SASEGT. V was cut by 8 bases and J by 4 bases, with 14 bases left in between. The CDR3 is made up of 13 amino acids. CDR3 sequence (DNA): TGTGCCAGCTCTGAAGGGGAGTTCTATGGCTACACCTTC. Translating it yields CASSEGEFYGYTF.